Below, 13 T cell receptor beta chains from the same sample are listed, as sequenced in a study of blood T cell repertoires in COVID-19. Clones were read by immunoSEQ multiplex PCR, and TCRdb kept only the in-frame ones, dropping some. The sample has approximately 140,000 clones, about 85% seen once. Sample: peripheral blood. The source is a woman aged 60-70 years with active or convalescent COVID-19.

The V call is TRBV19, the J call TRBJ2-7; a weak D match, TRBD1 (5 bases). The CDR3 runs to 14 residues. CDR1 LNHDA and CDR2 SQIVND come from the germline V gene (reference sequence). Between the trimmed V and J ends, which lost 5 bases and 5 bases, there was a span of 16 bases. The CDR3 region is CASSPADRSDEQYF. In DNA, the CDR3 is TGTGCCAGTAGTCCTGCCGACAGATCGGACGAGCAGTACTTC.

J is TRBJ2-5 and V is TRBV18; D is perhaps TRBD2 (5 bases). This CDR3 comprises 14 residues. Germline-derived CDR1 and CDR2 are KGHSH and LQKENI. Trimming left V 0 bases short and J 2 bases short, with 7 bases between. DNA of the CDR3: TGTGCCAGCTCACCACCAGGGAGTCAAGAGACCCAGTACTTC. Its protein product is CASSPPGSQETQYF.

CDR3 bases: TGTGCCAGTAGTATAAAAGGGGGTATGAGCTCCTACGAGCAGTACTTC. Protein sequence: CASSIKGGMSSYEQYF. The rearrangement links TRBV19 to TRBJ2-7; D possibly corresponds to TRBD1 (6 bases). The V end lost 2 bases, the J end lost 0 bases, and 14 bases lay between the germline ends. The germline V gene encodes CDR1 LNHDA and CDR2 SQIVND (reference sequence). The CDR3 has 16 residues.

This chain connects TRBV6-2 or TRBV6-3 to TRBJ2-1; TRBD1 agrees at 7 bases. CDR1 MNHEY and CDR2 SVGEGT come from the germline V gene. V gave up 5 bases and J gave up 0 bases; unmatched junction bases: 13. The CDR3 is 18 residues long. The chain's CDR3 is CASSPWTGRGSSYNEQFF. The DNA of the CDR3 is TGTGCCAGCAGTCCATGGACAGGAAGAGGGAGCTCCTACAATGAGCAGTTCTTC.

This clone was counted a few times. The chain joins TRBV10-3 to TRBJ1-1; 7 bases are shared with TRBD1. V was clipped by 4 bases and J by 9 bases; unmatched bases: 11. CDR3 length: 14 residues. Looked up from germline, CDR1 is ENHRY and CDR2 is SYGVKD. DNA for the CDR3: TGTGCCATCAGTGGACAGGGTTTGGCCCTGAAAGCTTTCTTT. Amino acids: CAISGQGLALKAFF.

The chain uses TRBV13 and TRBJ2-2; possible D gene TRBD1, 6 bases. The CDR3 contains 14 residues. V lost 5 bases, J lost 2 bases, and 9 bases lay in between. Germline V gives CDR1 PRHDT, CDR2 FYEKMQ (reference sequence). In DNA, the CDR3 is TGTGCCAGCAGCCAGGGGCTTAACACCGGGGAGCTGTTTTTT. Encoded protein: CASSQGLNTGELFF.

The DNA of the CDR3 is TGTGCCAGCAGTCGGGGGGGCTCCTCCTACGAGCAGTACTTC. As protein: CASSRGGSSYEQYF. The V call is TRBV2, the J call TRBJ2-7; TRBD2 matches at 8 bases. The CDR3 totals 14 residues. V trimming: 5 bases; J trimming: 0 bases; junction bases outside the gene matches: 3. The germline V gene has CDR1 SNHLY and CDR2 FYNNEI.

V gene TRBV6-5 combines with J gene TRBJ2-7, with 7 bases lining up with TRBD1. This CDR3 has 15 amino acids. The germline gives CDR1 MNHEY, CDR2 SVGAGI. Germline trimming cut 2 bases from V and 4 bases from J; bases unmatched to any gene: 8. CDR3 in DNA: TGTGCCAGCAGTTACGACTTAAGGGGGCCTTACGAGCAGTACTTC. This translates into CASSYDLRGPYEQYF.

The chain couples TRBV11-2 to TRBJ2-5, with TRBD2 matching over 8 bases. The CDR3 spans 14 residues. V lost 5 bases, J lost 5 bases, and 7 bases stayed unmatched. Germline V CDR1 and CDR2: SGHAT, FQNNGV. The CDR3 DNA reads TGTGCCAGCAGCCTATGGCGGGGGGACGAGACCCAGTACTTC. Translation: CASSLWRGDETQYF.

V gene TRBV28 combines with J gene TRBJ1-2; 9 bases agree with TRBD1. Germline V gives CDR1 MDHEN, CDR2 SYDVKM. The CDR3 length is 14 residues. The V and J ends lost 4 bases and 3 bases, in that order; junction bases with no gene match: 3. This CDR3 is CASSSTGGYYGYTF. CDR3 nucleotide sequence: TGTGCCAGCAGTTCCACAGGGGGCTACTATGGCTACACCTTC.

J is TRBJ1-4 and V is TRBV5-1, with TRBD1 matching 9 bases. The length of the CDR3 is 15 residues. V was pared by 4 bases and J by 7 bases, with 8 bases of the junction left unmatched. Germline V gene lookup returns CDR1 SGHRS and CDR2 YFSETQ. In nucleotides, the CDR3 is TGCGCCAGCAGCCCTACAGGGGGCGCGGGTGAAAAACTGTTTTTT. Amino acid sequence: CASSPTGGAGEKLFF.

This clone occurred a few times. The CDR3 DNA follows: TGTGCCAGCAGCTTGGATGGGGCTGTGGCACCCCTCCACTTT. Protein product: CASSLDGAVAPLHF. This chain uses TRBV5-4 with TRBJ1-6; tentative D call: TRBD1 (5 bases). Per germline, CDR1 SGHNT and CDR2 YYREEE (reference sequence). This CDR3 has 14 amino acids. V was trimmed by 0 bases and J by 11 bases, leaving 12 bases between them.

The chain combines TRBV2 with TRBJ1-3; TRBD1 matches at 9 bases. Looked up from germline, CDR1 is SNHLY and CDR2 is FYNNEI. After removal of 6 bases from V and 4 bases from J, the junction contained 7 bases not matched to a gene. The CDR3 runs to 15 residues. The CDR3 loop reads CASSAGTGYGNTIYF. The CDR3 DNA reads TGTGCCAGCAGCGCCGGGACAGGGTACGGAAACACCATATATTTT.